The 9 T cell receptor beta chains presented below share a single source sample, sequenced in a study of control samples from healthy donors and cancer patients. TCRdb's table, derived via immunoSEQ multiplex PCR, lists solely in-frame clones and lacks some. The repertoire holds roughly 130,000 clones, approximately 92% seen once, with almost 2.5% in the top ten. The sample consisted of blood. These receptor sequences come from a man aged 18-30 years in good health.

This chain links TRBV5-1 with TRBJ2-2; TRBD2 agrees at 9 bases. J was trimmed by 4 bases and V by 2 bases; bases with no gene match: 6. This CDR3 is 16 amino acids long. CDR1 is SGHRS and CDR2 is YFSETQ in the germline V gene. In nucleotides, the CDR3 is TGCGCCAGCAGCTTTCGACTAGCGGAGACCACCGGGGAGCTGTTTTTT. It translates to CASSFRLAETTGELFF.

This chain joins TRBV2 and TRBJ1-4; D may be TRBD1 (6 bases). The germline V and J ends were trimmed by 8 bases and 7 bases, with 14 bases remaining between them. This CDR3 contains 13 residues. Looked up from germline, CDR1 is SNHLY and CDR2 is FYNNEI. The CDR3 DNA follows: TGTGCCAGCCAGACAGGAGGGGGTGAAAAACTGTTTTTT. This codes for CASQTGGGEKLFF.

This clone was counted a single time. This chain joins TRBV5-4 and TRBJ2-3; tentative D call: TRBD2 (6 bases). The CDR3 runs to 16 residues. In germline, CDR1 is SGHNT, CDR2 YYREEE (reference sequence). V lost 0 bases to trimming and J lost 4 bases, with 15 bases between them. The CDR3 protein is CASSLVAGSVSDTQYF. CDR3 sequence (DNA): TGTGCCAGCAGCTTGGTCGCGGGATCCGTCTCAGATACGCAGTATTTT.

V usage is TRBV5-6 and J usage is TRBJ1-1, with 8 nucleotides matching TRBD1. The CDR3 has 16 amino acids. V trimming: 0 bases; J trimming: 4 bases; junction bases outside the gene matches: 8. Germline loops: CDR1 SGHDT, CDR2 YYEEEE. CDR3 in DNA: TGTGCCAGCAGCTTGGTCGACAGGGGCCCACTCACTGAAGCTTTCTTT. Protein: CASSLVDRGPLTEAFF.

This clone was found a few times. The CDR3 sequence: CASTPCCAGYEQYV. The CDR3 DNA follows: TGTGCCAGCACCCCATGTTGTGCGGGCTACGAGCAGTACGTC. The chain uses TRBV6-4 and TRBJ2-7, with TRBD2 as a possible D gene (5 bases). Germline V gives CDR1 MRHNA, CDR2 SNTAGT. Trimming took off 7 bases at V and 3 bases at J, with 16 bases between the two ends. The CDR3 runs 14 residues.

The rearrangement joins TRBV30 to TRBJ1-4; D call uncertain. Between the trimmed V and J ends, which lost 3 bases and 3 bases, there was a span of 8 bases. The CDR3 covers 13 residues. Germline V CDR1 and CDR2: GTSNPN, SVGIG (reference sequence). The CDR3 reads CAWRRDSNEKLFF. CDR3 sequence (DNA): TGTGCCTGGAGGAGAGATTCTAATGAAAAACTGTTTTTT.

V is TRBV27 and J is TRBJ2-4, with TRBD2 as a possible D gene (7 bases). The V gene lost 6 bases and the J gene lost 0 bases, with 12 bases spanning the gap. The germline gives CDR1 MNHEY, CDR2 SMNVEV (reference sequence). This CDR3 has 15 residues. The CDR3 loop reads CASRPGGLAKNIQYF. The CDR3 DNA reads TGTGCCAGCAGGCCCGGGGGGCTAGCCAAAAACATTCAGTACTTC.

Here the CDR3 reads CASSLEGFGNQPQHF. CDR3 coding DNA: TGCGCCAGCAGCTTGGAAGGGTTTGGCAATCAGCCCCAGCATTTT. The chain joins TRBV5-1 to TRBJ1-5, with unresolved D. Trimming cost V 0 bases and J 2 bases, with 9 bases left between them. This CDR3 has 15 amino acids. From germline, CDR1 is SGHRS and CDR2 YFSETQ.

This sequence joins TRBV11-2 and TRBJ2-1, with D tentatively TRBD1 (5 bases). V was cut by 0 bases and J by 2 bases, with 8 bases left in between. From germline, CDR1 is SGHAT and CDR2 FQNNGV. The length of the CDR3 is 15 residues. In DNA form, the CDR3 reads TGTGCCAGCAGCTTAGAGGTGGGGCCCTACAATGAGCAGTTCTTC. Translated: CASSLEVGPYNEQFF.